The present entry profiles one T cell receptor beta chain with its context. Its antigen is currently unknown. A read error may explain this, as a much larger clone is one base away. The naive CD8 libraries originated from between roughly 20,000 and 1,000,000 sorted cells and drew on 10%, 30% or 50% RNA. In the sort, naive CD8 T cells were defined as CD8+CD4-CCR7+CD45RA+. The data derive from a study of molecular identifiers for immune sequencing clone quantification. Previously published methods and listed TCR primers were used for the bulk TCR libraries. Using its own MiXCR run on the PCR reads, TCRdb lists one record per CDR3 protein. The sample carries approximately 630,000 distinct CDR3 sequences, approximately 24% recorded once. CDR3 length equals 14 residues. Germline V gene data show CDR1 as SGHVS and CDR2 as FQNEAQ. Broader study findings: It was shown that clones above 20 RNA copies held over 98% of effector molecules, but under 1% in naive cells.

This chain joins TRBV7-8 and TRBJ2-1; no definite D call. The sequencing sample was made of naive CD8+ T cells from blood, with Jurkat cell RNA spiked in. Subset indicated: FACS-sorted CD8+CD4-CCR7+CD45RA+ naive T cells. The TCR was taken from a human donor in good health. Some libraries in this study had Jurkat cell RNA spiked in. CDR3 bases: TGTGCCAGCAGCTTAGCGTCTTCCTACAATGAGCAGCTCTTC. Its protein product is CASSLASSYNEQLF.